Below, 11 T cell receptor beta chains from the same sample are listed, as sequenced in a study of graft-versus-host responses after intestinal transplantation. No antigen is known for these receptors. Clones were sequenced by immunoSEQ multiplex PCR, and TCRdb holds only the in-frame ones, with some missing. The sample holds 130,000 or so clones; over 85% are singletons and the top ten take 0.16%. The sequencing used unstimulated CD4+ T cells sorted from spleen or lymph node cells, collected before intestinal transplant. The receptors come from a human donor who received an intestinal transplant.

V gene TRBV7-8 combines with J gene TRBJ1-5; D is undetermined. The length of the CDR3 is 13 residues. Deletions cut 5 bases from V and 2 bases from J, with 7 bases between. Looked up from germline, CDR1 is SGHVS and CDR2 is FQNEAQ. The DNA for the CDR3 is TGTGCCAGCAGCGACGGACGCAATCAGCCCCAGCATTTT. It is translated as CASSDGRNQPQHF.

The V gene is TRBV18, the J gene TRBJ2-5, with a tentative D call TRBD1 (5 bases). V was pared by 6 bases and J by 4 bases, with 15 bases between. This CDR3 has 14 amino acids. Per the germline V gene, CDR1 is KGHSH and CDR2 is LQKENI. The CDR3 loop reads CASSATDVRETQYF. In DNA form, the CDR3 reads TGTGCCAGCTCGGCGACAGATGTGAGAGAGACCCAGTACTTC.

The V and J genes are TRBV25-1 and TRBJ1-2; D gene ambiguous. The V and J ends lost 8 bases and 5 bases respectively, with 9 bases between them. The CDR3 loop spans 11 amino acids. Germline V lookup: CDR1 MGHDK, CDR2 SYGVNS. The CDR3 sequence is CASGREYGYTF. In nucleotides, the CDR3 is TGTGCCAGCGGTAGGGAGTATGGCTACACCTTC.

V is TRBV18 and J is TRBJ1-2; D not certain. The CDR3 length is 18 residues. V shed 3 bases and J shed 5 bases, with 25 bases lying between them. Per germline, CDR1 KGHSH and CDR2 LQKENI. The CDR3 bases are TGTGCCAGCTCACCGACGTCGTCTCACGGCGGGGAAGGGTATGGCTACACCTTC. As protein: CASSPTSSHGGEGYGYTF.

This clone has only one observation. The gene calls are TRBV2 and TRBJ2-5; 7 nucleotides align to TRBD2. The germline V gene has CDR1 SNHLY and CDR2 FYNNEI. The J segment lost 3 bases and the V segment lost 6 bases, leaving 4 bases of the junction unmatched. CDR3 length: 13 amino acids. CDR3 region: CASSKRGKETQYF. Written as DNA, the CDR3 is TGTGCCAGCAGCAAGCGGGGCAAAGAGACCCAGTACTTC.

The CDR3 nucleotides read TGTGCCAGCAGGGAAACAGGGGCGGCTGGCTACACCTTC. Translating it yields CASRETGAAGYTF. The J gene is TRBJ1-2, the V gene TRBV6-5; 7 positions match TRBD1. The germline V gene has CDR1 MNHEY and CDR2 SVGAGI. After removal of 6 bases from V and 7 bases from J, the junction contained 8 bases not matched to a gene. This CDR3 has 13 residues.

J is TRBJ2-3 and V is TRBV5-1; no firm D call. The CDR3 is made up of 14 amino acids. The V and J ends lost 5 bases and 0 bases respectively, with 10 bases between them. CDR1 and CDR2 from the germline V gene are SGHRS and YFSETQ. The CDR3 loop is CASRGQVSTDTQYF. The CDR3 region has the DNA TGCGCCAGCAGAGGCCAGGTTAGCACAGATACGCAGTATTTT.

This clone was counted once. The chain links TRBV14 to TRBJ1-2, with TRBD1 identical over 10 bases. V was clipped by 5 bases and J by 5 bases; unmatched bases: 2. The CDR3 is made up of 13 amino acids. Germline loops: CDR1 SGHDN, CDR2 FVKESK. CDR3 in amino acids: CASSADRGYGYTF. As DNA, the CDR3 is TGTGCCAGCAGCGCGGACAGGGGGTATGGCTACACCTTC.

The genes are TRBV7-6 and TRBJ1-5; 8 nucleotides match TRBD1. The CDR3 is 14 amino acids. V was clipped by 2 bases and J by 6 bases; unmatched bases: 3. The V gene's germline CDR1 is SGHVS and CDR2 FNYEAQ. As DNA, the CDR3 is TGTGCCAGCAGCTTACAGGGGGCAGGTCAGCCCCAGCATTTT. Protein sequence: CASSLQGAGQPQHF.

The chain is built from TRBV13 and TRBJ2-1; possibly TRBD1 or TRBD2 for D (6 bases each). The CDR3 has 17 residues. Trimming cost V 0 bases and J 0 bases, with 12 bases left between them. Per the germline V gene, CDR1 is PRHDT and CDR2 is FYEKMQ (reference sequence). The chain's CDR3 is CASSLGGGRSSYNEQFF. CDR3 in DNA: TGTGCCAGCAGCTTAGGTGGGGGGCGGAGCTCCTACAATGAGCAGTTCTTC.

A word on this clone: The sample holds other DNA sequences that translate to the same CDR3. The chain carries TRBV10-3 and TRBJ2-7; a weak D match, TRBD1 (7 bases). CDR1 ENHRY and CDR2 SYGVKD come from the germline V gene. The CDR3 spans 13 residues. V dropped 6 bases and J dropped 4 bases, with 13 bases sitting between them. The DNA for the CDR3 is TGTGCCATCAGCCGGACAGGAGGGTACGAGCAGTACTTC. The encoded protein is CAISRTGGYEQYF.